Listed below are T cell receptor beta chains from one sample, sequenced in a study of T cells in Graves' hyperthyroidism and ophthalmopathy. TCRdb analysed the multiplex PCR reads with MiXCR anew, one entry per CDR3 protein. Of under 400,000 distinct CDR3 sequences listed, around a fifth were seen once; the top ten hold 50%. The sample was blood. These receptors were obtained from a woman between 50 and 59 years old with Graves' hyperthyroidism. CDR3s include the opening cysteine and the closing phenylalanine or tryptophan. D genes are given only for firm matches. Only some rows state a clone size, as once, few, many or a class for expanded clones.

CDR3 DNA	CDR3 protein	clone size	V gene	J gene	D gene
TGTGCCAGCAGTGAAGCGCCAGGACGAGGATCACCCCTCCACTTT	CASSEAPGRGSPLHF	once	TRBV2	TRBJ1-6	NA
TGTGCCAGCAGCTTAGAGGACAGGAGATACTACGAGCAGTACTTC	CASSLEDRRYYEQYF	NA	TRBV7-2	TRBJ2-7	TRBD1
TGTGCCAGCAGTCCCAAGGCAGGGGCAAGAGGGACCCAGTACTTC	CASSPKAGARGTQYF	many	TRBV12-3/TRBV12-4	TRBJ2-5	NA
TGTGCCAGCAGTTTTCAGGGGTTCTCCTACGAGCAGTACTTC	CASSFQGFSYEQYF	many	TRBV12-3/TRBV12-4	TRBJ2-7	NA
TGTGCCAGCAGTGACGCGGGGACAGGGGCCCACGAGCAGTACTTC	CASSDAGTGAHEQYF	NA	TRBV6-2/TRBV6-3	TRBJ2-7	TRBD1
TGTGCCAGCAGCCGGCAGTCACCCCTCCACTTT	CASSRQSPLHF	NA	TRBV6-1	TRBJ1-6	NA
TGTGCCAGCGCCTCAGTGGGCGCGGGAGAGACCCAGTACTTC	CASASVGAGETQYF	many	TRBV7-9	TRBJ2-5	NA
TGTGCCAGCAGTTTGGACGGGGGAGGGGCCTACGAGCAGTACTTC	CASSLDGGGAYEQYF	many	TRBV28	TRBJ2-7	TRBD2
TGCGCCAGCAGCCAAGAAGCGGGGGCGCTCGGTGAAAAACTGTTTTTT	CASSQEAGALGEKLFF	NA	TRBV4-1	TRBJ1-4	NA
TGTGCCAGCAGTTTATCACCCGGGTTAGCGGGAGGGGAGACCCAGTACTTC	CASSLSPGLAGGETQYF	few	TRBV27	TRBJ2-5	TRBD2
TGTGCCAGCACCTACTCCGACAGAGCCGGGGGCTACACCTTC	CASTYSDRAGGYTF	few	TRBV6-1	TRBJ1-2	NA
TGTGCCAGCTCGCTGTCTGACCTAGCCGAGGAGCAGTACTTC	CASSLSDLAEEQYF	few	TRBV18	TRBJ2-7	NA
TGTGCCAGCAGCCAAGTGGCAGGGGAAAACACCGGGGAGCTGTTTTTT	CASSQVAGENTGELFF	few	TRBV3-1	TRBJ2-2	NA
TGTGCCAGCAGTTACTCCCCGGAGGGGTCCAACTATGGCTACACCTTC	CASSYSPEGSNYGYTF	many	TRBV6-5	TRBJ1-2	NA
TGTGCCAGCAGCGACAGGGTCACAACCCAGCCCCAGCATTTT	CASSDRVTTQPQHF	many	TRBV2	TRBJ1-5	TRBD1
TGTGCCAGCAGCGGTGGGGTCCACGGGAGCCCCTACAATGAGCAGTTCTTC	CASSGGVHGSPYNEQFF	once	TRBV5-6	TRBJ2-1	NA
TGTGCCAGCAGGGGACAGGGGAACTACGAGCAGTACTTC	CASRGQGNYEQYF	few	TRBV5-4	TRBJ2-7	TRBD1
TGTGCCAGCAGCCCAGAGGCCCAGCGGGAGACCCAGTACTTC	CASSPEAQRETQYF	few	TRBV7-9	TRBJ2-5	NA
TGCAGTGCTATCCCAACGGGAGGGAGTTGGGGCGAGCAGTACTTC	CSAIPTGGSWGEQYF	many	TRBV20-1	TRBJ2-7	TRBD2
TGTGCCATCAGTGAGCCGACACACGTTCCGAACACTGAAGCTTTCTTT	CAISEPTHVPNTEAFF	many	TRBV10-3	TRBJ1-1	NA
TGTGCCAGCAGCCAAGGGACTAATTTCAATGAGCAGTTCTTC	CASSQGTNFNEQFF	many	TRBV3-1	TRBJ2-1	NA
TGTGCCAGCGGCCCAGAGCAGTTCTTC	CASGPEQFF	many	TRBV7-9	TRBJ2-1	NA
TGCGCCAGCAGCCAAGACAACGAACTAGCGGGACCGTTTTTCTACAATGAGCAGTTCTTC	CASSQDNELAGPFFYNEQFF	NA	TRBV4-1	TRBJ2-1	TRBD2
TGTGCCAGCAGTTCAGGACAGGGTTTCTCTGGGGCCAACGTCCTGACTTTC	CASSSGQGFSGANVLTF	many	TRBV6-1	TRBJ2-6	TRBD1
TGTGCCAGCAGCTTCCTCAGACTCGCGAACACCGGGGAGCTGTTTTTT	CASSFLRLANTGELFF	many	TRBV7-9	TRBJ2-2	NA
TGTGCCAGCAGCCAACTATCGACAGGGCAATCGTCCAATGAGCAGTTCTTC	CASSQLSTGQSSNEQFF	many	TRBV11-2	TRBJ2-1	TRBD1